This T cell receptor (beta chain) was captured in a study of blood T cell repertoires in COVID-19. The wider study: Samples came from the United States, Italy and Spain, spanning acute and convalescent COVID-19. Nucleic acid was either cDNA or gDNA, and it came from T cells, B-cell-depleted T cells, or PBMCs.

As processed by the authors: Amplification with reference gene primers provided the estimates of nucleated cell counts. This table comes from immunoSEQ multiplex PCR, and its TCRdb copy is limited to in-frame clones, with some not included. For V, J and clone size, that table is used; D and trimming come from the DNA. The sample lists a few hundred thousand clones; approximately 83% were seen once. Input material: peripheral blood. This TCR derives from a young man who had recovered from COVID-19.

The CDR3: CASSEGALAGGDEQFF. The CDR3 DNA reads TGTGCCAGCAGTGAAGGTGCACTAGCGGGGGGGGATGAGCAGTTCTTC. V and J are TRBV6-1 and TRBJ2-1; 13 bases map to TRBD2. There are 16 residues in the CDR3. Germline V CDR1 and CDR2: MNHNS, SASEGT. Trimming removed 1 base from V and 8 bases from J; junction bases left unmatched: 5.